This T cell receptor (beta chain) was captured in a study of cytomegalovirus exposure and HLA in healthy donors. Study-wide background: A previous analysis identified 95 million to 130 million unique TCR beta sequences derived from about 180 million T cells. Study conclusions and caveats: Among donors in an Asian-associated ancestry cluster, a later analysis reportedly found fewer N-insertions than the approximately 700-donor mean. Prediction of most subjects' HLA-A and HLA-B alleles by TCR beta sequences was reportedly accurate.

The CDR3 has 15 amino acids. Looked up from germline, CDR1 is MNHNS and CDR2 is SASEGT. V was clipped by 7 bases and J by 7 bases; unmatched bases: 9. In this sample, this clone turned up a few times. Its antigen is not known. The PCR was carried out with 60 Vbeta primers and 13 Jbeta primers. Assay: immunoSEQ multiplex PCR; the TCRdb copy retains only in-frame clones and omits some. The data contain under 200,000 clones, approximately 80% of them singletons. The rearrangement links TRBV6-1 to TRBJ2-7; 14 bases fit TRBD2. The receptor was isolated from a young woman in good health and CMV-seronegative. The specimen sequenced was PBMCs. The CDR3 DNA reads as TGTGCCAGCACCGGACTAGCGGGAGGAAAAGGGGAGCAGTACTTC. Amino acid sequence: CASTGLAGGKGEQYF.